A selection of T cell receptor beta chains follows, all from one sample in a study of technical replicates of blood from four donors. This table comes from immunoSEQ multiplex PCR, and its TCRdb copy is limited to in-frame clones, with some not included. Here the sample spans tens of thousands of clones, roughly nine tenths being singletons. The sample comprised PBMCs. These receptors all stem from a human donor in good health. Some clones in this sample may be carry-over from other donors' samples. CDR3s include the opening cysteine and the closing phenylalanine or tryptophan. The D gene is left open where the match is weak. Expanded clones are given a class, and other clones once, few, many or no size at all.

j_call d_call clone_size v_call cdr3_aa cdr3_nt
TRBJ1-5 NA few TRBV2 CASSIQARNQPQHF TGTGCCAGCAGTATACAGGCCCGCAATCAGCCCCAGCATTTT
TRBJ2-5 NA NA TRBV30 CAWSGRGRSIQYF TGTGCCTGGAGTGGGCGGGGCCGCTCCATCCAGTACTTC
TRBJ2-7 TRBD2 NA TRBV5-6 CASSLAGLLAGGSYEQYF TGTGCCAGCAGCTTGGCGGGTTTGCTAGCGGGAGGGTCCTACGAGCAGTACTTC
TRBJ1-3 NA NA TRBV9 CASSLNSGNTIYF TGTGCCAGCAGCCTTAACTCTGGAAACACCATATATTTT
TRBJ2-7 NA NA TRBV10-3 CAIRQAEAYEQYF TGTGCCATCAGACAAGCGGAAGCTTACGAGCAGTACTTC
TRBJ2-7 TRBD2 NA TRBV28 CASSLYRGGLPRSYEQYF TGTGCCAGCAGTTTATACCGGGGGGGACTTCCAAGGTCCTATGAGCAGTACTTC
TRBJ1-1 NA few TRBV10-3 CAIREKGSNTEAFF TGTGCCATCAGGGAAAAGGGGTCGAACACTGAAGCTTTCTTT
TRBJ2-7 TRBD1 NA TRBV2 CASSRQRTGGSEQYF TGTGCCAGCAGCCGTCAAAGGACAGGGGGCTCCGAGCAGTACTTC
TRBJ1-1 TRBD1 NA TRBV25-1 CASIGSGTGYSEAFF TGTGCCAGCATCGGTAGCGGGACAGGGTATTCTGAAGCTTTCTTT
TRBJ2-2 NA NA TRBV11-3 CASSLRDTGELFF TGTGCCAGCAGCTTACGGGATACCGGGGAGCTGTTTTTT
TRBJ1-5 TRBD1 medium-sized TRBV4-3 CASSQGTGGVGKPQHF TGCGCCAGCAGCCAGGGGACAGGGGGCGTCGGTAAGCCCCAGCATTTT
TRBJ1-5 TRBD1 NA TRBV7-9 CASSFWVGTGENQPQHF TGTGCCAGCAGCTTTTGGGTCGGGACAGGGGAAAATCAGCCCCAGCATTTT
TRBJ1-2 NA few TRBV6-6 CASHPVGGAFYGYTF TGTGCCAGCCACCCGGTAGGCGGAGCCTTCTATGGCTACACCTTC
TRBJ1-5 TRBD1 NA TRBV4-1 CASSRWDRAHQPQHF TGCGCCAGCAGCCGCTGGGACAGGGCCCATCAGCCCCAGCATTTT
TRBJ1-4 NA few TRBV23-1 CASSQSTEGISNEKLFF TGCGCCAGCAGTCAAAGTACAGAGGGCATTTCTAATGAAAAACTGTTTTTT
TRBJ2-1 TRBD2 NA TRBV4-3 CASSQEREAYNEQFF TGCGCCAGCAGCCAAGAGCGGGAGGCCTACAATGAGCAGTTCTTC
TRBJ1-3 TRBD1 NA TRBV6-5 CASSYGARGNGNTIYF TGTGCCAGCAGTTACGGGGCCAGGGGGAACGGAAACACCATATATTTT
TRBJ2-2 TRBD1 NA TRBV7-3 CASSSDPGTGGFLLWNTGELFF TGTGCCAGCAGCTCAGACCCCGGGACAGGGGGCTTTTTACTATGGAACACCGGGGAGCTGTTTTTT
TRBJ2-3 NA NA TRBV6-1 CASSGGAQAVDTQYF TGTGCCAGCAGTGGCGGGGCGCAGGCTGTGGATACGCAGTATTTT
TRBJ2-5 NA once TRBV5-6 CASSPDRRETQYF TGTGCCAGCAGCCCCGACAGGCGCGAGACCCAGTACTTC
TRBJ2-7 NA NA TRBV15 CATSSDARRYEQYF TGTGCCACCAGCAGCGATGCTAGACGGTACGAGCAGTACTTC
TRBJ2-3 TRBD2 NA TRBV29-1 CSVGSGGTDTQYF TGCAGCGTTGGTAGCGGGGGCACAGATACGCAGTATTTT
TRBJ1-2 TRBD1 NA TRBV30 CAWSAAGTGGRYGYTF TGTGCCTGGAGTGCCGCCGGGACAGGGGGTAGGTACGGCTACACCTTC
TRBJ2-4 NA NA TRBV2 CASSAVGGNIQYF TGTGCCAGCAGCGCCGTGGGGGGTAACATTCAGTACTTC
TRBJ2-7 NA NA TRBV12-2 CASRSCRLAGAYEQYF TGTGCAAGTCGCTCTTGCCGACTAGCGGGAGCCTACGAGCAGTACTTC
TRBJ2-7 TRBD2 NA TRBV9 CASSVAATSGFYEQYF TGTGCCAGCAGCGTAGCTGCAACTAGCGGCTTTTACGAGCAGTACTTC
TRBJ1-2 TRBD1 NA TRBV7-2 CASSSDRGRTGYGYTF TGTGCCAGCAGCTCGGACAGGGGGCGGACGGGGTATGGCTACACCTTC
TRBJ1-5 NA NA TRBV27 CASSLSSGKPQHF TGTGCCAGCAGTTTATCGTCCGGTAAGCCCCAGCATTTT
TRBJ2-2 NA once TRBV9 CASRNEDTGELFF TGTGCCAGCAGGAACGAGGACACCGGGGAGCTGTTTTTT
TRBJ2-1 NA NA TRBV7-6 CASREGNEQFF TGTGCCAGCAGAGAGGGCAATGAGCAGTTCTTC
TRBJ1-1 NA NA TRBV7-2 CASSLAPNPPEAFF TGTGCCAGCAGCTTAGCACCTAACCCCCCTGAAGCTTTCTTT
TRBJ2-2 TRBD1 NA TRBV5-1 CASSTKKTGGNTGELFF TGCGCCAGCAGCACGAAGAAGACAGGGGGAAACACCGGGGAGCTGTTTTTT
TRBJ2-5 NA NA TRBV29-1 CSATGVETQYF TGCAGCGCGACAGGTGTAGAGACCCAGTACTTC
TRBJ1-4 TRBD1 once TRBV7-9 CASSPDRGSEKLFF TGTGCCAGCAGCCCGGACAGGGGGTCTGAAAAACTGTTTTTT
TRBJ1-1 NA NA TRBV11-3 CASSLAVNTEAFF TGTGCCAGCAGCTTAGCAGTGAACACTGAAGCTTTCTTT
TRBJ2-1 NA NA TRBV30 CAWSVQLGDREFF TGTGCCTGGAGTGTACAACTAGGTGACCGGGAGTTCTTC
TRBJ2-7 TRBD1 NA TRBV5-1 CATGTGSSYEQYF TGCGCCACCGGGACAGGTTCATCCTACGAGCAGTACTTC
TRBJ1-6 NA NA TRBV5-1 CASSPSGGYSPLHF TGCGCCAGCAGCCCTTCGGGAGGCTACTCACCCCTCCACTTT
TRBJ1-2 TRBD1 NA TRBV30 CAWSPGQAYGYTF TGTGCCTGGAGTCCGGGACAGGCCTATGGCTACACCTTC
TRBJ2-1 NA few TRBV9 CASSVVGGALNLYNEQFF TGTGCCAGCAGCGTAGTTGGGGGGGCCCTAAACTTGTACAATGAGCAGTTCTTC
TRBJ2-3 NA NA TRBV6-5 CASSYTRLTDTQYF TGTGCCAGCAGTTACACCAGACTAACAGATACGCAGTATTTT
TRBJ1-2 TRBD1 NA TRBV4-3 CASSAQGARGYTF TGCGCCAGCAGCGCCCAGGGGGCGCGTGGCTACACCTTC
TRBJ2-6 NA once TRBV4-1 CASSQDGGLPYGANVLTF TGCGCCAGCAGCCAAGACGGGGGACTCCCTTATGGGGCCAACGTCCTGACTTTC
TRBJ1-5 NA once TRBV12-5 CASGLNNRADSNQPQHF TGTGCTAGTGGTTTGAACAACAGGGCGGACTCCAATCAGCCCCAGCATTTT
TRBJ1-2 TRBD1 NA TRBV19 CASGTGVNYGYTF TGTGCCAGTGGCACAGGGGTGAACTATGGCTACACCTTC
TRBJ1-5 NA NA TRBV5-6 CASSSRGDQPQHF TGTGCCAGCAGCAGCAGGGGTGATCAGCCCCAGCATTTT